A single sample gave rise to the 3 T cell receptor beta chains below, sequenced in a study of T cells in localized non-small cell lung cancer (dated by TCRdb to the early 2020s). The method was the immunoSEQ multiplex PCR assay. Entries here come from immuneACCESS through TCRdb and include only in-frame sequences with V and J called. Some clones fail to appear in such tables; in the studies checked, an unresolved V gene covers under half of the shortfall, and the cause of the remainder is unknown. The sample data list nearly 40,000 clones, and around 84% of these were observed just once. Approximately 3.5% of the sample is held by the ten biggest clonotypes. Sequencing was performed on peripheral blood, taken before any cancer treatment. The receptors derive from a man aged 18-55 years with stage I lung adenocarcinoma.

V is TRBV4-1 and J is TRBJ2-7; D not certain. Germline V gene lookup returns CDR1 MGHRA and CDR2 YSYEKL. The germline V and J ends were trimmed by 10 bases and 6 bases, with 10 bases remaining between them. The CDR3 sequence is 10 residues long. This chain's CDR3 is CATPQGEQYF. In DNA form, the CDR3 reads TGCGCCACACCCCAAGGCGAGCAGTACTTC.

The V and J genes are TRBV7-2 and TRBJ2-7; D uncertain. The CDR3 has 15 residues. The V gene's germline CDR1 is SGHTA and CDR2 FQGNSA. V was pared by 1 base and J by 4 bases, with 14 bases between. The CDR3 loop is CASSLDVVRSYEQYF. For the CDR3, the DNA is TGTGCCAGCAGCTTAGACGTTGTCAGGTCTTACGAGCAGTACTTC.

J is TRBJ2-5 and V is TRBV28, with D hard to call. This CDR3 region has 14 residues. Germline CDR1 reads MDHEN; CDR2 reads SYDVKM. Trimming left V 2 bases short and J 1 base short, with 8 bases between. The CDR3 bases are TGTGCCAGCAGTTTAATACGTACCCAAGAGACCCAGTACTTC. It translates to CASSLIRTQETQYF.